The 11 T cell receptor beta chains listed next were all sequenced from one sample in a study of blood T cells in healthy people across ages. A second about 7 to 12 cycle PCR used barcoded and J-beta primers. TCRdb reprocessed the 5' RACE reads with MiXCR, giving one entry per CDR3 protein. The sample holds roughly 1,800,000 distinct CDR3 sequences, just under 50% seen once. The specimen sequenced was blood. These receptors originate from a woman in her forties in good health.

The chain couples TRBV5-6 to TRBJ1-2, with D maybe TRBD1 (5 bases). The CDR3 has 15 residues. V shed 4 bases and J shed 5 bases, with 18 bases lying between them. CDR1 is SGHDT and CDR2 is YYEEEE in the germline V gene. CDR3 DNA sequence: TGTGCCAGCAGCGGAGCCGGGACGGCCCGTTATGGCTACACCTTC. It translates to CASSGAGTARYGYTF.

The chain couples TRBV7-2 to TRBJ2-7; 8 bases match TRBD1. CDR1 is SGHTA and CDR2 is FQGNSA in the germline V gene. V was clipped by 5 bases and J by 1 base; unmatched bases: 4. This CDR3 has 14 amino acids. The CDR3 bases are TGTGCCAGCAGCGGACAGGGTCTATCCTACGAGCAGTACTTC. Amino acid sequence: CASSGQGLSYEQYF.

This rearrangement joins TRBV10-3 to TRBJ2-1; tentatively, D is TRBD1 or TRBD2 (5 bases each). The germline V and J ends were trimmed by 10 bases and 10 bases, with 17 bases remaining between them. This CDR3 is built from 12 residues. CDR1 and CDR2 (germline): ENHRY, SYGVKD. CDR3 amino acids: CATESSSGEQFF. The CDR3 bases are TGTGCCACCGAGTCTAGCTCAGGGGAGCAGTTCTTC.

CDR3 sequence: CASSLAGGPGPYGYTF. In nucleotides, the CDR3 is TGTGCCAGCAGCTTAGCCGGCGGGCCGGGGCCCTATGGCTACACCTTC. This rearrangement joins TRBV11-1 to TRBJ1-2, with D tentatively TRBD1 (5 bases). Trimming left V 0 bases short and J 4 bases short, with 15 bases between. Germline V CDR1 and CDR2: SGHAT, FQDESV (reference sequence). The CDR3 contains 16 residues.

The CDR3 is CASSDPSGGPNEKLFF. CDR3 DNA sequence: TGTGCCAGCAGTGACCCTTCAGGGGGCCCTAATGAAAAACTGTTTTTT. The gene calls are TRBV6-4 and TRBJ1-4, with 8 nucleotides matching TRBD1. The V segment lost 2 bases and the J segment 3 bases; nucleotides outside the gene matches: 5. Germline V CDR1 and CDR2: MRHNA, SNTAGT. CDR3 length: 16 amino acids.

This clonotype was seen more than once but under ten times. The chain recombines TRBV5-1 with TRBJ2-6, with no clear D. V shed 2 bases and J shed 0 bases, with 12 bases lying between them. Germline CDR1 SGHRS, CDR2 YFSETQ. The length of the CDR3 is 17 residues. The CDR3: CASSLGNTRSGANVLTF. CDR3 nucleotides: TGCGCCAGCAGCTTAGGAAACACCCGCTCTGGGGCCAACGTCCTGACTTTC.

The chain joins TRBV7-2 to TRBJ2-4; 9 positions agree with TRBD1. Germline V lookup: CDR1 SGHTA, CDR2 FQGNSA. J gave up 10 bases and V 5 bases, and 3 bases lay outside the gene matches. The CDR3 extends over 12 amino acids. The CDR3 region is CASSAGTGIQYF. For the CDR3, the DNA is TGTGCCAGCAGCGCCGGGACAGGGATTCAGTACTTC.

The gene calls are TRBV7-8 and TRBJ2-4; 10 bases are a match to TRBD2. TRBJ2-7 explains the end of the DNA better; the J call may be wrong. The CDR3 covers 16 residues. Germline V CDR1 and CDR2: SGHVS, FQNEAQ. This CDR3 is CASSLLPAGGPYEQYF. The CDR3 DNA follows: TGTGCCAGCAGCTTACTCCCAGCGGGGGGGCCCTACGAGCAGTACTTC.

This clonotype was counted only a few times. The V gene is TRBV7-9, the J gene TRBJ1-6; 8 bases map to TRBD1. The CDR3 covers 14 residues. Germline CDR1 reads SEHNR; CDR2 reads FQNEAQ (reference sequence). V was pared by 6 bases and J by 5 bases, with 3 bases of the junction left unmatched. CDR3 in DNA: TGTGCCAGCAGACCGGGACAGGATAATTCACCCCTCCACTTT. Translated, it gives CASRPGQDNSPLHF.

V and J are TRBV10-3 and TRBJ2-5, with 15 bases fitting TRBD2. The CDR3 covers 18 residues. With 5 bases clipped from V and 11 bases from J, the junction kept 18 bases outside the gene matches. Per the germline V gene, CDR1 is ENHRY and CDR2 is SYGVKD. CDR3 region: CAISSGLAGGLSYNEQYF. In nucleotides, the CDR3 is TGTGCCATCAGTTCGGGACTAGCGGGGGGACTCTCCTACAATGAGCAGTACTTC.

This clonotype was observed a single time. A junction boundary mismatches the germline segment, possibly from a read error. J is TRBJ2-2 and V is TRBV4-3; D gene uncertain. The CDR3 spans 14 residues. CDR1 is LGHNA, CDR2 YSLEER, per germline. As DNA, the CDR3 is TGCGCCAGCAGCCAAGATCGAAACAGCGGGGAGCTGTTTTTT. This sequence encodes CASSQDRNSGELFF.